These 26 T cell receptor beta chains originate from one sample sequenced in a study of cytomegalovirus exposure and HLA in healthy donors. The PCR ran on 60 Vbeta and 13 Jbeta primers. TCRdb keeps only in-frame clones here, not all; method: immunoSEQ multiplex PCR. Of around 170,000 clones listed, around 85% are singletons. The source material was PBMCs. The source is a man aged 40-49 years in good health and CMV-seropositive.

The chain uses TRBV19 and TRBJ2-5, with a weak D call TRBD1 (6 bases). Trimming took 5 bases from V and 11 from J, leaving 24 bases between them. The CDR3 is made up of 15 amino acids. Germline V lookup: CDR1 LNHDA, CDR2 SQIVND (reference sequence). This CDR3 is CASSPTLTLQGGQYF. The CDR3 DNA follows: TGTGCCAGTAGTCCAACTTTAACCCTACAGGGCGGGCAGTACTTC.

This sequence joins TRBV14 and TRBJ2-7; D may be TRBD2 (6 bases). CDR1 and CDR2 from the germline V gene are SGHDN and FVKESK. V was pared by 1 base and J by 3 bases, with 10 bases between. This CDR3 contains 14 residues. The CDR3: CASSQVRRGYEQYF. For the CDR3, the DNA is TGTGCCAGCAGCCAAGTTAGGCGGGGCTACGAGCAGTACTTC.

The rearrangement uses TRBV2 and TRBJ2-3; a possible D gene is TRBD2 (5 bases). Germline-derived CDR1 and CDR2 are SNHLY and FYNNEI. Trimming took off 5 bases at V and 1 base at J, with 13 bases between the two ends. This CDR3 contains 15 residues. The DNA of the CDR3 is TGTGCCAGCAGTTACATCCGGGGAGGCACAGATACGCAGTATTTT. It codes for CASSYIRGGTDTQYF.

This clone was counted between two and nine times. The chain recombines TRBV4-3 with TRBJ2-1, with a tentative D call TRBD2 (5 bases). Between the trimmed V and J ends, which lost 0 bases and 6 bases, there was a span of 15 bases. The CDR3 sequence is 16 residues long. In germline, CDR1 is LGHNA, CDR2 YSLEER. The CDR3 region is CASSQDLRGRGNEQFF. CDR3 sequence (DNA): TGCGCCAGCAGCCAAGATTTACGAGGACGGGGCAATGAGCAGTTCTTC.

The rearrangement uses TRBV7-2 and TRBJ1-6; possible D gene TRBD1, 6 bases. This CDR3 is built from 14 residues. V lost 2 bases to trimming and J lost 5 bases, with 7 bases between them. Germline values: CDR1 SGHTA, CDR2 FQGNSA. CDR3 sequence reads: CASSLRTDNSPLHF. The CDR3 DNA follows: TGTGCCAGCAGCTTAAGGACAGATAATTCACCCCTCCACTTT.

CDR3 sequence: CASTGKNYEQYF. The CDR3 DNA follows: TGTGCCAGCACAGGGAAAAACTACGAGCAGTACTTC. V gene TRBV6-5 combines with J gene TRBJ2-7, with D maybe TRBD1 (5 bases). The length of the CDR3 is 12 residues. Trimming cost V 7 bases and J 3 bases, with 10 bases left between them. The V gene's germline CDR1 is MNHEY and CDR2 SVGAGI.

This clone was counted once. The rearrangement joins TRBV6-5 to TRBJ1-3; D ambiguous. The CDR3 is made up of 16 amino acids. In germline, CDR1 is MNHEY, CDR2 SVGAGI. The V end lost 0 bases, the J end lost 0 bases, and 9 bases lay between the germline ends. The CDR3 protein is CASSYSSLSSGNTIYF. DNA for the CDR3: TGTGCCAGCAGTTACTCGTCGCTAAGCTCTGGAAACACCATATATTTT.

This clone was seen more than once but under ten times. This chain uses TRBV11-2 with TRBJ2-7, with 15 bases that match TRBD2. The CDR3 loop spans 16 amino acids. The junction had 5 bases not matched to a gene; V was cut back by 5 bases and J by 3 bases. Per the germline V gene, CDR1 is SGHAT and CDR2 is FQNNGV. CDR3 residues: CASSRGLAGGYYEQYF. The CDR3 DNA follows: TGTGCCAGCAGCAGGGGACTAGCGGGGGGATACTACGAGCAGTACTTC.

The CDR3: CASSIDQAGNEQYF. The CDR3 nucleotides are TGTGCCAGTAGTATAGATCAAGCGGGGAACGAGCAGTACTTC. V gene TRBV19 combines with J gene TRBJ2-7; 7 nucleotides align to TRBD2. J was trimmed by 5 bases and V by 0 bases; bases with no gene match: 4. This CDR3 spans 14 amino acids. In germline, CDR1 is LNHDA, CDR2 SQIVND (reference sequence). Complete variable domain (other parts from reference TRBV19 and TRBJ2-7): DGGITQSPKYLFRKEGQNVTLSCEQNLNHDAMYWYRQDPGQGLRLIYYSQIVNDFQKGDIAEGYSVSREKKESFPLTVTSAQKNPTAFYLCASSIDQAGNEQYFGPGTRLTVT.

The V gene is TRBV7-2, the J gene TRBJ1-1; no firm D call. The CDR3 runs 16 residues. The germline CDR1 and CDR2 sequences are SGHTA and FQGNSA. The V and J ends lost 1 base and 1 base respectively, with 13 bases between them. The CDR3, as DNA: TGTGCCAGCAGCTTAGTGTTTTCAGGTGGGAACACTGAAGCTTTCTTT. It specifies CASSLVFSGGNTEAFF. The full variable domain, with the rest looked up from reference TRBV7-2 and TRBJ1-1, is GAGVSQSPSNKVTEKGKDVELRCDPISGHTALYWYRQSLGQGLEFLIYFQGNSAPDKSGLPSDRFSAERTGGSVSTLTIQRTQQEDSAVYLCASSLVFSGGNTEAFFGQGTRLTVV.

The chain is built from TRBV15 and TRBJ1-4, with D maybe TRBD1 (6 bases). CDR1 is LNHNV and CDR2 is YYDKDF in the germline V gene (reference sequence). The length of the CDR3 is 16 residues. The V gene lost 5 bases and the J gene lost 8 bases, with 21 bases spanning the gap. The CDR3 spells CATSPLFRVRGEKLFF. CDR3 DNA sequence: TGTGCCACCAGCCCACTTTTCAGGGTGAGGGGGGAAAAACTGTTTTTT.

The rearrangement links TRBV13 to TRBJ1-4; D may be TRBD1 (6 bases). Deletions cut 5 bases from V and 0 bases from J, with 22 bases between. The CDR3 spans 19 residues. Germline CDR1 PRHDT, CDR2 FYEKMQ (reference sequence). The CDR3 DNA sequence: TGTGCCAGCAGCCGATCGGACAGCCGTCCCTACACAACTAATGAAAAACTGTTTTTT. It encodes CASSRSDSRPYTTNEKLFF.

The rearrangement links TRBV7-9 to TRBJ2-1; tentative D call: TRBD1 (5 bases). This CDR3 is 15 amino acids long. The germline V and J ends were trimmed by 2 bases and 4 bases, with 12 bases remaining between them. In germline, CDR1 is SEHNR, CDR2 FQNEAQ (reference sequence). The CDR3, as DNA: TGTGCCAGCAGCTTATCTCAGGGAAGATACAATGAGCAGTTCTTC. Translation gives CASSLSQGRYNEQFF.

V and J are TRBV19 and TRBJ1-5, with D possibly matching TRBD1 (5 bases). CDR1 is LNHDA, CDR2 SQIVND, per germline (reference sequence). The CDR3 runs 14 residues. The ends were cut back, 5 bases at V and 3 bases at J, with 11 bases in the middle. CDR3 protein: CASSGGVNNQPQHF. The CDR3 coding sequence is TGTGCCAGTAGTGGGGGGGTGAACAATCAGCCCCAGCATTTT. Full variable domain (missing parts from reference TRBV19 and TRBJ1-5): DGGITQSPKYLFRKEGQNVTLSCEQNLNHDAMYWYRQDPGQGLRLIYYSQIVNDFQKGDIAEGYSVSREKKESFPLTVTSAQKNPTAFYLCASSGGVNNQPQHFGDGTRLSIL.

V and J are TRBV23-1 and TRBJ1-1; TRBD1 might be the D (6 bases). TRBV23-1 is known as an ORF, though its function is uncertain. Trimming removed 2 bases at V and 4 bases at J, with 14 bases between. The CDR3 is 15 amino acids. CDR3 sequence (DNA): TGCGCCAGCAGTCAAAAACAGGGTAGCAGCACTGAAGCTTTCTTT. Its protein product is CASSQKQGSSTEAFF.

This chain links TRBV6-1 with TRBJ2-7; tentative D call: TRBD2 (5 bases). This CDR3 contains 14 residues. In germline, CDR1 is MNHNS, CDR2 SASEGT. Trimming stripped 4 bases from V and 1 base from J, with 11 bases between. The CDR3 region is CASSGRAGSYEQYF. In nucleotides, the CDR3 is TGTGCCAGCAGTGGCCGGGCGGGTTCCTACGAGCAGTACTTC.

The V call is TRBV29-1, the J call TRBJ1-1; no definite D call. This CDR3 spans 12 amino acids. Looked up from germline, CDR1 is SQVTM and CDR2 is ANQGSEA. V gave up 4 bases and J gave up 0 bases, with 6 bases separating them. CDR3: CSVVRLNTEAFF. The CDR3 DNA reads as TGCAGCGTTGTCAGGCTGAACACTGAAGCTTTCTTT.

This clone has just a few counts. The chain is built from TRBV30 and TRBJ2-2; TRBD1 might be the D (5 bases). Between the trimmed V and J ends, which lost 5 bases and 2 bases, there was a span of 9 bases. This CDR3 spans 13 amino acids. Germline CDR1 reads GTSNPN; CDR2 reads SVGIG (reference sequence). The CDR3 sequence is CAWGWGNTGELFF. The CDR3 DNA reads TGTGCCTGGGGGTGGGGCAACACCGGGGAGCTGTTTTTT.

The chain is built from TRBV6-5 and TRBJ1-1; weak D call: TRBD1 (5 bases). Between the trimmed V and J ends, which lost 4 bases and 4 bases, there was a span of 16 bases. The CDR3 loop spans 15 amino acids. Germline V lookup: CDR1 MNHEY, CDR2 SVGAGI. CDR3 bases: TGTGCCAGCAGTTTGAACGGACAATTGAGCACTGAAGCTTTCTTT. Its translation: CASSLNGQLSTEAFF.

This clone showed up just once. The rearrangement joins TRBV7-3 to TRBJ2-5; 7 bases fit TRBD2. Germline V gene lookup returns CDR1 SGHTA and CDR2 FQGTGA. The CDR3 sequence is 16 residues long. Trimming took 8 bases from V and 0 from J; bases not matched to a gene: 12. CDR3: CASRTLGEGYQETQYF. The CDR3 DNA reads TGTGCCAGCCGAACTTTGGGGGAGGGGTACCAAGAGACCCAGTACTTC.

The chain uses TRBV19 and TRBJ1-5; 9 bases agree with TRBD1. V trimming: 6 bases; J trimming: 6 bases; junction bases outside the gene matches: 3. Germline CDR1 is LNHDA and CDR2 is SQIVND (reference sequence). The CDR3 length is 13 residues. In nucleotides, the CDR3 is TGTGCCAGTAGGGGGACAGGGTTTCAGCCCCAGCATTTT. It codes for CASRGTGFQPQHF.

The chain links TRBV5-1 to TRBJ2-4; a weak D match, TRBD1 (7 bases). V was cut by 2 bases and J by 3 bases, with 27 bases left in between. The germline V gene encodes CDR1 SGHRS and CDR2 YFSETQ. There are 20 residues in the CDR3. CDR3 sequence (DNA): TGCGCCAGCAGCTTTGTCAGGGGGAGAAGGGAGGTCGGGGACAAAAACATTCAGTACTTC. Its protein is CASSFVRGRREVGDKNIQYF.

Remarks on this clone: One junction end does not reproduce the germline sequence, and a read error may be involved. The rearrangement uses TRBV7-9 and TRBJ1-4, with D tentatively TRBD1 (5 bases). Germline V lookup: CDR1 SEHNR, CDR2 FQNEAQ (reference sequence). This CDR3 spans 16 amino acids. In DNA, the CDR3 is TGTTCCAGCAGCTCCTTGGGGGGACGGTTTAATGAAAAACTGTTTTTT. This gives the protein CSSSSLGGRFNEKLFF.

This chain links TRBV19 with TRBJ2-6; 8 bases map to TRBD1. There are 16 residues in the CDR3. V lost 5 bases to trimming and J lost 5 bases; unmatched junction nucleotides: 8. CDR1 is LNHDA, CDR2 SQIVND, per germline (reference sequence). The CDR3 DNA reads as TGTGCCAGTAGTTCGCTGACAGGGGCCTGGGCCAACGTCCTGACTTTC. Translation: CASSSLTGAWANVLTF.

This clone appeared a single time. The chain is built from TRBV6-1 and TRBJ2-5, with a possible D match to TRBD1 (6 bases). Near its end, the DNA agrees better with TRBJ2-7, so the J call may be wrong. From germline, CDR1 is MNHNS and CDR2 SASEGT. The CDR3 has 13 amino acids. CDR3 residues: CASTPGTKYEQYF. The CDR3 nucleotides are TGTGCCAGCACCCCCGGGACAAAATACGAGCAGTACTTC.

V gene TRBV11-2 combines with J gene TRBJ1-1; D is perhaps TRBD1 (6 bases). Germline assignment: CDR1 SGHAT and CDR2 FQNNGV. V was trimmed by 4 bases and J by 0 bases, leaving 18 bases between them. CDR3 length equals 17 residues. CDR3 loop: CASSWENTGSMNTEAFF. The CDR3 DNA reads TGTGCCAGCAGCTGGGAAAATACAGGGTCAATGAACACTGAAGCTTTCTTT.